The text below deals with one T cell receptor (beta chain). Clones were sequenced by immunoSEQ multiplex PCR, and TCRdb holds only the in-frame ones, with some missing. Found here are fewer than 1 million clones, roughly 96% of them singletons; the top ten hold around 0.21%. Naive CD8 cells lacked CD45RO, underwent positive selection for CCR7 and left out terminally differentiated effector memory CD45RA+ cells. This entry is derived from a study of shared clonotypes between healthy human individuals. The CDR3 loop spans 16 amino acids. V lost 5 bases and J 0 bases, leaving 17 bases between the germline ends. Germline lookup yields CDR1 PRHDT and CDR2 FYEKMQ (reference sequence).

Sequencing was performed on naive CD8+ T cells sorted from blood. This receptor was identified in a young man in good health. V is TRBV13 and J is TRBJ2-7; possibly TRBD1 for D (7 bases). In DNA form, the CDR3 reads TGTGCCAGCAGCCTGGGGGGACAGCTGGTCTCCTACGAGCAGTACTTC. It yields the protein CASSLGGQLVSYEQYF.